Presented here are 30 T cell receptor beta chains from one specimen sequenced in a study of PD-1 blockade in classical Hodgkin lymphoma. Assay: immunoSEQ multiplex PCR; the TCRdb copy retains only in-frame clones and omits some. The sample shows 57,000 or so clones, around 88% of them seen only once. Every one of the patients relapsed after autologous stem cell transplantation (brentuximab vedotin exposure was variable). The starting material was peripheral blood mononuclear cells (PBMCs), obtained at baseline. The source is a human donor with classical Hodgkin lymphoma.

The rearrangement uses TRBV6-6 and TRBJ2-2; 7 bases align to TRBD1. The germline V gene encodes CDR1 MNHNY and CDR2 SVGAGI (reference sequence). V shed 5 bases, J shed 7 bases, and the junction held 7 bases outside the gene matches. The CDR3 contains 14 residues. Here the CDR3 reads CASSPHQGVGELFF. In DNA, the CDR3 is TGTGCCAGCAGTCCCCACCAGGGGGTCGGGGAGCTGTTTTTT.

The chain is built from TRBV6-6 and TRBJ1-1; no definite D call. CDR3 length: 12 residues. Germline assignment: CDR1 MNHNY and CDR2 SVGAGI (reference sequence). The V end lost 2 bases, the J end lost 7 bases, and 8 bases lay between the germline ends. The CDR3 DNA sequence: TGTGCCAGCAGTTACAGGGCGGGTGAAGCTTTCTTT. This codes for CASSYRAGEAFF.

CDR3 sequence (DNA): TGTGCCAGCAGCCACGGGCCTCGCCCAACTAATGAAAAACTGTTTTTT. Residues: CASSHGPRPTNEKLFF. The chain uses TRBV13 and TRBJ1-4; no definite D call. The CDR3 totals 16 residues. Per the germline V gene, CDR1 is PRHDT and CDR2 is FYEKMQ (reference sequence). V lost 5 bases to trimming and J lost 0 bases, with 13 bases between them. Full variable domain (rest looked up from reference TRBV13 and TRBJ1-4): AAGVIQSPRHLIKEKRETATLKCYPIPRHDTVYWYQQGPGQDPQFLISFYEKMQSDKGSIPDRFSAQQFSDYHSELNMSSLELGDSALYFCASSHGPRPTNEKLFFGSGTQLSVL.

The rearrangement uses TRBV10-1 and TRBJ2-7, with TRBD2 identical over 10 bases. V gave up 10 bases and J gave up 4 bases; unmatched junction bases: 10. The CDR3 contains 14 residues. CDR1 and CDR2 from the germline V gene are WNHNN and SYGVQD (reference sequence). CDR3 DNA sequence: TGCGCCATGGGCAGCGGGGGGGTCACGTACGAGCAGTACTTC. Protein product: CAMGSGGVTYEQYF.

This clone has a single count. The rearrangement links TRBV14 to TRBJ2-5; no clear D. The CDR3 sequence is 13 residues long. Germline V lookup: CDR1 SGHDN, CDR2 FVKESK. V was trimmed by 5 bases and J by 4 bases, leaving 11 bases between them. In nucleotides, the CDR3 is TGTGCCAGCAGCTTCTCACTTCTAGAGACCCAGTACTTC. This codes for CASSFSLLETQYF.

The chain links TRBV27 to TRBJ2-1; D is perhaps TRBD1 or TRBD2 (5 bases each). The length of the CDR3 is 15 residues. V lost 3 bases to trimming and J lost 3 bases, with 12 bases between them. Germline CDR1 reads MNHEY; CDR2 reads SMNVEV (reference sequence). The CDR3 here is CASSFARDGYNEQFF. The CDR3 DNA is TGTGCCAGCAGTTTTGCCCGGGACGGCTACAATGAGCAGTTCTTC.

The rearrangement uses TRBV5-1 and TRBJ2-1; 12 bases fit TRBD2. The CDR3 has 15 residues. Trimming took 0 bases from V and 8 from J; bases not matched to a gene: 3. The germline CDR1 and CDR2 sequences are SGHRS and YFSETQ. CDR3 sequence (DNA): TGCGCCAGCAGCTTGGATCCTAGCGGGGGGGATGAGCAGTTCTTC. Protein: CASSLDPSGGDEQFF.

This chain links TRBV18 with TRBJ2-7; 13 bases align to TRBD2. CDR3 length: 17 residues. The V gene's germline CDR1 is KGHSH and CDR2 LQKENI. V was clipped by 4 bases and J by 0 bases; unmatched bases: 6. The CDR3 spells CASSRTSGGDHSYEQYF. In nucleotides, the CDR3 is TGTGCCAGCTCACGAACTAGCGGGGGGGACCACTCCTACGAGCAGTACTTC.

This clone was seen once. The rearrangement joins TRBV2 to TRBJ2-7, with 7 bases aligning to TRBD1. Germline V gene data show CDR1 as SNHLY and CDR2 as FYNNEI. The CDR3 totals 12 residues. After removal of 4 bases from V and 3 bases from J, the junction contained 0 bases not matched to a gene. CDR3 amino acids: CASSGDSYEQYF. The CDR3 region has the DNA TGTGCCAGCAGTGGGGACAGCTACGAGCAGTACTTC. Variable domain in full (rest from reference TRBV2 and TRBJ2-7): EPEVTQTPSHQVTQMGQEVILRCVPISNHLYFYWYRQILGQKVEFLVSFYNNEISEKSEIFDDQFSVERPDGSNFTLKIRSTKLEDSAMYFCASSGDSYEQYFGPGTRLTVT.

The chain couples TRBV6-5 to TRBJ2-1; unclear D gene. CDR3 length equals 12 residues. CDR1 is MNHEY and CDR2 is SVGAGI in the germline V gene. Trimming removed 0 bases at V and 9 bases at J, with 6 bases between. CDR3 coding DNA: TGTGCCAGCAGTTACTCCAGCTTTGAGCAGTTCTTC. Amino acids: CASSYSSFEQFF.

V is TRBV4-3 and J is TRBJ2-7, with a tentative D call TRBD2 (6 bases). This CDR3 contains 15 residues. Trimming stripped 2 bases from V and 3 bases from J, with 14 bases between. Germline values: CDR1 LGHNA, CDR2 YSLEER. This chain's CDR3 is CASSQTTGEFYEQYF. Here the CDR3 DNA reads TGCGCCAGCAGCCAAACGACGGGAGAGTTCTACGAGCAGTACTTC.

This clone has a single count. The genes are TRBV27 and TRBJ2-6; 10 bases line up with TRBD1. CDR1 is MNHEY and CDR2 is SMNVEV in the germline V gene (reference sequence). This CDR3 spans 17 amino acids. J was trimmed by 3 bases and V by 5 bases; bases with no gene match: 7. The CDR3, as DNA: TGTGCCAGCAGTCGACAGGGGGCGATTGGTGGGGCCAACGTCCTGACTTTC. Translating gives CASSRQGAIGGANVLTF.

The gene calls are TRBV18 and TRBJ2-5; maybe TRBD1 (6 bases). The CDR3 has 15 residues. CDR1 and CDR2 from the germline V gene are KGHSH and LQKENI. V was cut by 0 bases and J by 4 bases, with 12 bases left in between. The CDR3: CASSPPGHLRETQYF. As DNA, the CDR3 is TGTGCCAGCTCACCACCGGGACATTTACGAGAGACCCAGTACTTC.

CDR3 region: CASRNLVTGGYEQFF. Written as DNA, the CDR3 is TGTGCCAGCAGGAACCTCGTGACAGGGGGCTATGAGCAGTTCTTC. The V and J genes are TRBV27 and TRBJ2-1; 10 bases are a match to TRBD1. The V gene end was trimmed by 6 bases and the J gene end by 8 bases; junction bases not matched to a gene: 10. The germline gives CDR1 MNHEY, CDR2 SMNVEV (reference sequence). This CDR3 region has 15 residues.

This chain joins TRBV27 and TRBJ1-3; 8 bases are a match to TRBD1. V gave up 5 bases and J gave up 0 bases; unmatched junction bases: 6. Germline V gene sequence: CDR1 MNHEY, CDR2 SMNVEV (reference sequence). The CDR3 runs 16 residues. CDR3 amino acids: CASSAYTGGSGNTIYF. CDR3 DNA: TGTGCCAGCAGTGCATATACAGGGGGCTCTGGAAACACCATATATTTT.

V is TRBV7-8 and J is TRBJ2-2; TRBD1 matches at 7 bases. J was trimmed by 6 bases and V by 1 base; bases with no gene match: 2. CDR1 SGHVS and CDR2 FQNEAQ come from the germline V gene. This CDR3 region has 14 residues. CDR3 region: CASSLVQGAGELFF. The CDR3, as DNA: TGTGCCAGCAGCTTAGTGCAGGGGGCCGGGGAGCTGTTTTTT.

This clone was counted a single time. The chain employs TRBV7-2 and TRBJ2-7; TRBD2 is a possible D gene (6 bases). The V and J ends lost 4 bases and 2 bases respectively, with 21 bases between them. The CDR3 has 17 amino acids. CDR1 SGHTA and CDR2 FQGNSA come from the germline V gene. CDR3 nucleotides: TGTGCCAGCAGCTATAACCCGACGGGCGGGGACCCCTACGAGCAGTACTTC. Its translation: CASSYNPTGGDPYEQYF.

This clone was found once. The chain recombines TRBV4-1 with TRBJ2-3; D not certain. Germline CDR1 and CDR2: MGHRA and YSYEKL. This CDR3 is built from 14 residues. V dropped 4 bases and J dropped 2 bases, with 10 bases sitting between them. The CDR3 sequence: CASSREEATDTQYF. In DNA form, the CDR3 reads TGCGCCAGCAGCCGAGAGGAAGCCACAGATACGCAGTATTTT.

V gene TRBV18 combines with J gene TRBJ2-5; possible D gene TRBD2, 5 bases. The end of the DNA is better explained by TRBJ2-7, so the J call may be wrong. The germline V gene has CDR1 KGHSH and CDR2 LQKENI. The CDR3 loop spans 14 amino acids. The CDR3 nucleotides read TGTGCCAGCTCACCATTCGAGGGCCAGGACGAGCAGTACTTC. Amino acids: CASSPFEGQDEQYF.

The chain links TRBV19 to TRBJ2-6, with D tentatively TRBD1 (6 bases). Trimming took 4 bases from V and 2 from J, leaving 6 bases between them. The CDR3 totals 14 residues. CDR1 and CDR2 (germline): LNHDA, SQIVND (reference sequence). CDR3 coding DNA: TGTGCCAGTAGTACAGGGGCTGGGGCCAACGTCCTGACTTTC. Translating gives CASSTGAGANVLTF.

This clone was seen a single time. The rearrangement links TRBV19 to TRBJ2-3; D is undetermined. The CDR3 totals 15 residues. V was cut by 1 base and J by 4 bases, with 12 bases left in between. The V gene's germline CDR1 is LNHDA and CDR2 SQIVND (reference sequence). CDR3 nucleotide sequence: TGTGCCAGTAGTATAGGTAGTAAGCCCGCAGATACGCAGTATTTT. Encoded protein: CASSIGSKPADTQYF.

The chain uses TRBV10-3 and TRBJ2-3; 10 bases line up with TRBD2. CDR3 length: 15 residues. With V trimmed by 4 bases and J by 5 bases, 6 bases remained unmatched. Germline CDR1 ENHRY, CDR2 SYGVKD. CDR3 loop: CAISVTSGDRDTQYF. CDR3 DNA: TGTGCCATCAGTGTTACTAGCGGGGATCGAGATACGCAGTATTTT.

For the CDR3, the DNA is TGTGCCAGCAGTCCCGTAGCGGGGGGGTTCACAGATACGCAGTATTTT. Amino acid sequence: CASSPVAGGFTDTQYF. The chain uses TRBV11-2 and TRBJ2-3; the match to TRBD2 covers 11 bases. Trimming took 6 bases from V and 2 from J; bases not matched to a gene: 7. The V gene's germline CDR1 is SGHAT and CDR2 FQNNGV. This CDR3 is built from 16 residues.

This clone was counted a single time. The CDR3 DNA reads as TGTGCCAGCACTCAGGGGCTTTTGAACACTGAAGCTTTCTTT. Translation gives CASTQGLLNTEAFF. The chain joins TRBV5-4 to TRBJ1-1, with D maybe TRBD1 (6 bases). The V gene lost 6 bases and the J gene lost 0 bases, with 12 bases spanning the gap. CDR1 is SGHNT, CDR2 YYREEE, per germline (reference sequence). The CDR3 totals 14 residues. Complete variable domain (other parts from reference TRBV5-4 and TRBJ1-1): ETGVTQSPTHLIKTRGQQVTLRCSSQSGHNTVSWYQQALGQGPQFIFQYYREEENGRGNFPPRFSGLQFPNYSSELNVNALELDDSALYLCASTQGLLNTEAFFGQGTRLTVV.

In its sample, this clone ranks as medium-sized. The chain combines TRBV7-9 with TRBJ2-5; D perhaps matches TRBD2 (6 bases). The CDR3 has 12 residues. In germline, CDR1 is SEHNR, CDR2 FQNEAQ (reference sequence). Trimming removed 5 bases from V and 7 bases from J, with 11 bases in between. The CDR3 DNA reads TGTGCCAGCAGCGCCGTGGGGGGGACCCAGTACTTC. Translating it yields CASSAVGGTQYF. Variable domain in full (rest from reference TRBV7-9 and TRBJ2-5): DTGVSQNPRHKITKRGQNVTFRCDPISEHNRLYWYRQTLGQGPEFLTYFQNEAQLEKSRLLSDRFSAERPKGSFSTLEIQRTEQGDSAMYLCASSAVGGTQYFGPGTRLLVL.

The chain has TRBV19 and TRBJ2-6; tentative D call: TRBD2 (6 bases). The CDR3 extends over 16 amino acids. V was shortened by 5 bases and J by 0 bases, with 11 bases between the two germline ends. Germline CDR1 and CDR2: LNHDA and SQIVND (reference sequence). The CDR3 sequence: CASSQGLFSGANVLTF. CDR3 in DNA: TGTGCCAGTAGTCAGGGACTCTTCTCTGGGGCCAACGTCCTGACTTTC.

The CDR3 DNA sequence: TGTGCCAGCAGTGGATACAGGAGTGCCTACGAGCAGTACTTC. Translation gives CASSGYRSAYEQYF. V and J are TRBV2 and TRBJ2-7, with D maybe TRBD1 (5 bases). Deletions cut 4 bases from V and 2 bases from J, with 12 bases between. This CDR3 comprises 14 residues. The germline CDR1 and CDR2 sequences are SNHLY and FYNNEI.

The V gene is TRBV6-5, the J gene TRBJ1-2, with TRBD1 as a possible D gene (6 bases). CDR1 and CDR2 from the germline V gene are MNHEY and SVGAGI. V lost 6 bases and J lost 4, with 15 bases in between. The CDR3 loop spans 14 amino acids. In nucleotides, the CDR3 is TGTGCCAGCAGCTCAACAGGGTTCGGCTATGGCTACACCTTC. It specifies CASSSTGFGYGYTF.

The chain recombines TRBV2 with TRBJ2-7, with D tentatively TRBD1 (5 bases). Germline loops: CDR1 SNHLY, CDR2 FYNNEI. The CDR3 sequence is 13 residues long. V lost 6 bases to trimming and J lost 3 bases, with 12 bases between them. CDR3 in DNA: TGTGCCAGCAGCCCAGGGTTGGGCTACGAGCAGTACTTC. It yields the protein CASSPGLGYEQYF.

The rearrangement uses TRBV5-4 and TRBJ2-7, with D possibly matching TRBD2 (6 bases). Trimming pared 2 bases from V and 1 base from J, leaving 10 bases between. CDR3 size: 14 residues. Germline V gives CDR1 SGHNT, CDR2 YYREEE (reference sequence). The CDR3 nucleotides read TGTGCCAGCAGCTTAGCGGGTGTTTCCTACGAGCAGTACTTC. This encodes CASSLAGVSYEQYF. Full variable domain (rest looked up from reference TRBV5-4 and TRBJ2-7): ETGVTQSPTHLIKTRGQQVTLRCSSQSGHNTVSWYQQALGQGPQFIFQYYREEENGRGNFPPRFSGLQFPNYSSELNVNALELDDSALYLCASSLAGVSYEQYFGPGTRLTVT.